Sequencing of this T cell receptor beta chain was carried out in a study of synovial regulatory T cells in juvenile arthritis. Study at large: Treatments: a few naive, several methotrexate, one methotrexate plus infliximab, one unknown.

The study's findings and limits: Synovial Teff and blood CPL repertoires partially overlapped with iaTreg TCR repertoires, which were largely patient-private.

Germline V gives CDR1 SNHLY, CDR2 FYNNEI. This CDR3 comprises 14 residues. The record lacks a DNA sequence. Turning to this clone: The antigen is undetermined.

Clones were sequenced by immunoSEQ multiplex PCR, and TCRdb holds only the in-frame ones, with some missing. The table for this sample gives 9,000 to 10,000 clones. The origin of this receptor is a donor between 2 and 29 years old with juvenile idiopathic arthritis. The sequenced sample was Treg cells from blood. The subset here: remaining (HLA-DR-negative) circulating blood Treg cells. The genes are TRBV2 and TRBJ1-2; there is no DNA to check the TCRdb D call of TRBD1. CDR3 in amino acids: CASSWGQEVDGYTF.